Each of the 5 T cell receptor beta chains below was sequenced from the same sample in a study of OX40 agonist ivuxolimab in advanced cancers. Assay used: immunoSEQ multiplex PCR; TCRdb lists only in-frame clones, some missing. Among roughly 71,000 clones listed, over 80% were seen once. The specimen comprised CD4+ or CD8+ T cells sorted from blood, sampled in a trial of the OX40 agonist ivuxolimab. Receptors originate from an adult with an advanced solid tumor such as melanoma, head and neck, liver or kidney cancer.

The chain has TRBV4-3 and TRBJ1-3, with D possibly matching TRBD1 (6 bases). CDR1 and CDR2 (germline): LGHNA, YSLEER. The V end lost 0 bases, the J end lost 0 bases, and 9 bases lay between the germline ends. The CDR3 sequence is 16 residues long. CDR3 coding DNA: TGCGCCAGCAGCCAAGAGGCGGACAGCTCTGGAAACACCATATATTTT. Its translation: CASSQEADSSGNTIYF.

This chain links TRBV7-9 with TRBJ2-1; TRBD2 aligns across 10 bases. CDR1 is SEHNR and CDR2 is FQNEAQ in the germline V gene (reference sequence). The CDR3 covers 15 residues. The V and J ends lost 8 bases and 9 bases, in that order; junction bases with no gene match: 13. The CDR3 coding sequence is TGTGCCAGCGGCAGCGGGAGGGCCTCAATTGGTGAGCAGTTCTTC. Amino acid sequence: CASGSGRASIGEQFF.

V is TRBV27 and J is TRBJ2-7; 12 bases map to TRBD2. V lost 6 bases, J lost 3 bases, and 3 bases stayed unmatched. This CDR3 comprises 14 residues. CDR1 is MNHEY, CDR2 SMNVEV, per germline (reference sequence). CDR3 in amino acids: CASSPSGRVYEQYF. The CDR3 DNA follows: TGTGCCAGCAGCCCTAGCGGGAGGGTCTACGAGCAGTACTTC.

The chain carries TRBV28 and TRBJ2-7, with a weak D call TRBD2 (7 bases). Germline V CDR1 and CDR2: MDHEN, SYDVKM. Trimming took 8 bases from V and 0 from J, leaving 11 bases between them. The CDR3 has 13 amino acids. CDR3 DNA: TGTGCCAGCCTTGGGGGGGCCTCCTACGAGCAGTACTTC. It translates to CASLGGASYEQYF.

The rearrangement links TRBV19 to TRBJ2-3, with D perhaps matching TRBD1 (6 bases). There are 15 residues in the CDR3. Trimming cost V 6 bases and J 2 bases, with 15 bases left between them. Germline V CDR1 and CDR2: LNHDA, SQIVND (reference sequence). CDR3 sequence: CASSPGQRYTDTQYF. The CDR3 nucleotides read TGTGCCAGTAGCCCAGGACAGAGATACACAGATACGCAGTATTTT.